These 8 T cell receptor beta chains originate from one sample sequenced in a study of OX40 agonist ivuxolimab in advanced cancers. The protocol was immunoSEQ multiplex PCR, while the TCRdb copy is restricted to in-frame clones and leaves out a portion. The sample records fewer than 70,000 clones, approximately 90% being singletons. The specimen comprised CD4+ or CD8+ T cells sorted from blood, sampled in a trial of the OX40 agonist ivuxolimab. The receptors originated from an adult with an advanced solid tumor such as melanoma, head and neck, liver or kidney cancer.

The J gene is TRBJ1-4, the V gene TRBV7-2; D remains ambiguous. Trimming took 2 bases from V and 2 from J, leaving 0 bases between them. The CDR3 runs to 12 residues. CDR1 is SGHTA, CDR2 FQGNSA, per germline. CDR3 DNA: TGTGCCAGCAGCTTAACTAATGAAAAACTGTTTTTT. It translates to CASSLTNEKLFF.

In its sample, this clone was seen once. The V call is TRBV28, the J call TRBJ2-7; D not resolved. V was shortened by 1 base and J by 7 bases, with 5 bases between the two germline ends. The CDR3 sequence is 11 residues long. Germline-derived CDR1 and CDR2 are MDHEN and SYDVKM. DNA of the CDR3: TGTGCCAGCAGTTTATTCCGGGAGCAGTACTTC. Protein sequence: CASSLFREQYF.

This chain connects TRBV7-2 to TRBJ2-3; maybe TRBD2 (6 bases). The CDR3 runs to 15 residues. Trimming took off 3 bases at V and 0 bases at J, with 10 bases between the two ends. Germline V gene sequence: CDR1 SGHTA, CDR2 FQGNSA. CDR3 sequence reads: CASSFGGTSTDTQYF. The CDR3 coding sequence is TGTGCCAGCAGCTTTGGGGGGACTAGCACAGATACGCAGTATTTT.

V gene TRBV9 combines with J gene TRBJ2-3; 7 bases line up with TRBD2. This CDR3 is built from 15 residues. Germline values: CDR1 SGDLS, CDR2 YYNGEE. The V segment lost 4 bases and the J segment 3 bases; nucleotides outside the gene matches: 8. The CDR3 is CASSTTSVPTDTQYF. As DNA, the CDR3 is TGTGCCAGCAGCACCACTAGCGTACCTACAGATACGCAGTATTTT.

The CDR3 DNA sequence: TGTGCCAGCAGTGTGCTCCGGGACAGATTTACTAGCACAGATACGCAGTATTTT. Protein sequence: CASSVLRDRFTSTDTQYF. This chain connects TRBV27 to TRBJ2-3; TRBD1 aligns across 7 bases. CDR1 is MNHEY, CDR2 SMNVEV, per germline (reference sequence). The trim removed 5 bases at V and 0 bases at J, leaving 14 bases unmatched. This CDR3 region has 18 residues.

V gene TRBV9 combines with J gene TRBJ1-6; D remains ambiguous. The CDR3 contains 14 residues. V was pared by 2 bases and J by 7 bases, with 10 bases between. Germline V gives CDR1 SGDLS, CDR2 YYNGEE. DNA for the CDR3: TGTGCCAGCAGCGTTATGGACGGAAATTCACCCCTCCACTTT. Translated, it gives CASSVMDGNSPLHF.

The rearrangement uses TRBV4-2 and TRBJ1-1; tentatively, D is TRBD1 (6 bases). V was trimmed by 4 bases and J by 2 bases, leaving 14 bases between them. This CDR3 comprises 15 residues. Germline values: CDR1 LGHNA, CDR2 YNFKEQ. This CDR3 is CASSPHRDTNTEAFF. In DNA form, the CDR3 reads TGTGCCAGCAGCCCGCACAGGGACACCAACACTGAAGCTTTCTTT.

The V call is TRBV4-2, the J call TRBJ2-7; the match to TRBD2 covers 7 bases. The CDR3 is made up of 14 amino acids. Per the germline V gene, CDR1 is LGHNA and CDR2 is YNFKEQ. The trim removed 4 bases at V and 0 bases at J, leaving 3 bases unmatched. This chain's CDR3 is CASSRSGDSYEQYF. The CDR3 DNA is TGTGCCAGCAGCCGGAGCGGGGACTCCTACGAGCAGTACTTC.